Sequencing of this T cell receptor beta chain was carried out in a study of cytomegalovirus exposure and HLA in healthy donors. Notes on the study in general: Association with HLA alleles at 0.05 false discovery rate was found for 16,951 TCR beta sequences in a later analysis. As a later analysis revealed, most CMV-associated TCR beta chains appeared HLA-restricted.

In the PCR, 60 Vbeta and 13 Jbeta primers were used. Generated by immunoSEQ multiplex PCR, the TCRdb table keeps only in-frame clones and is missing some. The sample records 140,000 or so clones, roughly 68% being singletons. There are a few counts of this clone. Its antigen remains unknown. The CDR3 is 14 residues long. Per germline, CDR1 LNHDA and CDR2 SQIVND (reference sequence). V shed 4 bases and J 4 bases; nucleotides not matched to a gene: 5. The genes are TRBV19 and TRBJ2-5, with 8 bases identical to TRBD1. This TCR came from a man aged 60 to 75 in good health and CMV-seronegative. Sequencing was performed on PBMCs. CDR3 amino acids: CASSTRTGLETQYF. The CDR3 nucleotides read TGTGCCAGTAGTACCCGGACAGGGTTAGAGACCCAGTACTTC.